The 22 T cell receptor beta chains presented below share a single source sample, sequenced in a study of CD4 T cells in relation to SARS-CoV-2 and coronaviruses. Which antigens these TCRs recognize remains unknown. Clones were sequenced by immunoSEQ multiplex PCR, and TCRdb holds only the in-frame ones, with some missing. The sample comprises 25,000 to 35,000 clones, 55% to 75% of which are singletons, and approximately 13% rests with the top ten. CD4+ T cells from unexposed donors were obtained before the COVID-19 pandemic (2011-2018). Isolation of CD4+ T cells took place after approximately eleven days in culture. The source material was CD4+ T cells from PBMCs, cultured in vitro. The receptors were gathered from a human donor in good health.

This clone was detected only a few times. This sequence joins TRBV6-5 and TRBJ1-2; 8 bases line up with TRBD1. The CDR3 is 12 residues long. The V gene's germline CDR1 is MNHEY and CDR2 SVGAGI. With 6 bases clipped from V and 8 bases from J, the junction kept 5 bases outside the gene matches. The CDR3 DNA is TGTGCCAGCAGCGGGACAGGAGGAGGCTACACCTTC. Amino acids: CASSGTGGGYTF.

This chain uses TRBV10-2 with TRBJ2-3, with a tentative D call TRBD2 (6 bases). Germline CDR1 and CDR2: WSHSY and SAAADI. The length of the CDR3 is 15 residues. V lost 3 bases and J 1 base, leaving 11 bases between the germline ends. The CDR3 sequence is CASSEGLARTDTQYF. As DNA, the CDR3 is TGCGCCAGCAGTGAAGGTCTAGCGCGCACAGATACGCAGTATTTT.

The rearrangement links TRBV5-1 to TRBJ1-4, with D unresolved. Between the trimmed V and J ends, which lost 4 bases and 4 bases, there was a span of 8 bases. The V gene's germline CDR1 is SGHRS and CDR2 YFSETQ. This CDR3 is built from 13 residues. This chain's CDR3 is CASSLDLNEKLFF. CDR3 in DNA: TGCGCCAGCAGCCTGGACCTTAATGAAAAACTGTTTTTT.

The V and J genes are TRBV2 and TRBJ2-6, with D perhaps matching TRBD2 (5 bases). Germline V CDR1 and CDR2: SNHLY, FYNNEI. V shed 8 bases and J shed 0 bases, with 11 bases lying between them. CDR3 length equals 15 residues. In nucleotides, the CDR3 is TGTGCCAGCCCCCCAGCGGACTCTGGGGCCAACGTCCTGACTTTC. Its protein product is CASPPADSGANVLTF.

This clone was observed a few times. The rearrangement uses TRBV5-1 and TRBJ2-7; 7 bases are shared with TRBD1. Per germline, CDR1 SGHRS and CDR2 YFSETQ. CDR3 length: 14 amino acids. Unmatched junction bases numbered 7, after V lost 4 bases and J lost 3 bases. CDR3 DNA sequence: TGCGCCAGCAGCCCCGGGACAGTTAACTACGAGCAGTACTTC. Translating gives CASSPGTVNYEQYF.

J is TRBJ2-5 and V is TRBV2; 12 bases align to TRBD2. This CDR3 comprises 17 residues. Germline CDR1 reads SNHLY; CDR2 reads FYNNEI. The trim removed 1 base at V and 1 base at J, leaving 4 bases unmatched. The DNA for the CDR3 is TGTGCCAGCAGTGAAGAACTAGCGGGGGGCCTCCAAGAGACCCAGTACTTC. This translates into CASSEELAGGLQETQYF.

This chain links TRBV6-2 or TRBV6-3 with TRBJ1-6; no firm D call. The germline V gene encodes CDR1 MNHEY and CDR2 SVGEGT. This CDR3 spans 15 amino acids. Trimming removed 4 bases from V and 6 bases from J, with 13 bases in between. The DNA of the CDR3 is TGTGCCAGCAGTTGGACCGGACGGACTAATTCACCCCTCCACTTT. The encoded protein is CASSWTGRTNSPLHF.

The chain recombines TRBV27 with TRBJ2-7; no reliable D call. CDR1 and CDR2 from the germline V gene are MNHEY and SMNVEV (reference sequence). The CDR3 covers 14 residues. Trimming took 2 bases from V and 2 from J, leaving 10 bases between them. The CDR3 DNA reads as TGTGCCAGCAGTTTAGCGGACGGACCCTACGAGCAGTACTTC. It codes for CASSLADGPYEQYF.

The chain carries TRBV5-1 and TRBJ2-2, with 8 positions matching TRBD2. After removal of 6 bases from V and 5 bases from J, the junction contained 9 bases not matched to a gene. The CDR3 totals 15 residues. Per the germline V gene, CDR1 is SGHRS and CDR2 is YFSETQ. The CDR3 nucleotides are TGCGCCAGCAATTTCGGGATAGCGGGGACCGGGGAGCTGTTTTTT. This encodes CASNFGIAGTGELFF.

This chain joins TRBV18 and TRBJ2-7; 11 bases match TRBD1. V dropped 2 bases and J dropped 4; count of bases not matched to a gene: 1. CDR3 length: 14 amino acids. Germline assignment: CDR1 KGHSH and CDR2 LQKENI. The CDR3 loop is CASSPGQGAYEQYF. CDR3 DNA sequence: TGTGCCAGCTCACCAGGACAGGGGGCTTACGAGCAGTACTTC.

The CDR3 loop reads CASSPRDTGGWEQFF. As DNA, the CDR3 is TGTGCCAGCTCACCTCGGGACACAGGAGGGTGGGAGCAGTTCTTC. The chain has TRBV18 and TRBJ2-1; D could derive from TRBD1 or TRBD2 (6 bases each). With 3 bases removed from V and 10 bases from J, the gap between germline ends came to 19 bases. The CDR3 consists of 15 residues. CDR1 is KGHSH and CDR2 is LQKENI in the germline V gene. The variable domain in full, with the rest retrieved from reference TRBV18 and TRBJ2-1, is NAGVMQNPRHLVRRRGQEARLRCSPMKGHSHVYWYRQLPEEGLKFMVYLQKENIIDESGMPKERFSAEFPKEGPSILRIQQVVRGDSAAYFCASSPRDTGGWEQFFGPGTRLTVL.

This chain joins TRBV27 and TRBJ1-6; D is possibly TRBD1 (5 bases). The CDR3 is made up of 13 amino acids. Germline CDR1 is MNHEY and CDR2 is SMNVEV (reference sequence). Between the trimmed V and J ends, which lost 4 bases and 6 bases, there was a span of 7 bases. Written as DNA, the CDR3 is TGTGCCAGCAGTTGGGGCATTAATTCACCCCTCCACTTT. Its protein is CASSWGINSPLHF.

V and J are TRBV6-1 and TRBJ1-3, with D possibly TRBD1 on 6 matching bases. CDR1 MNHNS and CDR2 SASEGT come from the germline V gene. V dropped 4 bases and J dropped 1 base, with 17 bases sitting between them. The CDR3 totals 17 residues. This CDR3 reads CASSGTKGDGSGNTIYF. CDR3 DNA: TGTGCCAGCAGTGGGACTAAGGGGGACGGATCTGGAAACACCATATATTTT.

This clone was detected only a few times. The V gene is TRBV7-9, the J gene TRBJ2-1; 7 nucleotides match TRBD1. V trimming: 5 bases; J trimming: 14 bases; junction bases outside the gene matches: 9. The CDR3 runs 12 residues. Germline values: CDR1 SEHNR, CDR2 FQNEAQ (reference sequence). The CDR3 reads CASSPLTGREFF. The DNA for the CDR3 is TGTGCCAGCAGCCCCCTGACAGGGCGGGAGTTCTTC.

The chain uses TRBV7-2 and TRBJ1-3, with D perhaps matching TRBD1 (5 bases). The CDR3 has 15 residues. Trimming removed 5 bases at V and 0 bases at J, with 11 bases between. The V gene's germline CDR1 is SGHTA and CDR2 FQGNSA. The CDR3 nucleotides are TGTGCCAGCAGCACACAGGCCGCCTCTGGAAACACCATATATTTT. Translating gives CASSTQAASGNTIYF.

The chain recombines TRBV11-2 with TRBJ2-4; 14 bases are a match to TRBD2. CDR3 length: 19 amino acids. Germline loops: CDR1 SGHAT, CDR2 FQNNGV. After removal of 0 bases from V and 3 bases from J, the junction contained 7 bases not matched to a gene. CDR3 sequence: CASSLDWTSGGIGKNIQYF. The DNA for the CDR3 is TGTGCCAGCAGCTTAGATTGGACTAGCGGGGGGATTGGCAAAAACATTCAGTACTTC.

This clone was counted between two and nine times. The V call is TRBV4-1, the J call TRBJ2-7; D gene unclear. V dropped 1 base and J dropped 0 bases, with 16 bases sitting between them. This CDR3 comprises 17 residues. The V gene's germline CDR1 is MGHRA and CDR2 YSYEKL. In DNA form, the CDR3 reads TGCGCCAGCAGCCAAGCTGAGTGGTGGGTAGCCTCCTACGAGCAGTACTTC. It yields the protein CASSQAEWWVASYEQYF.

V gene TRBV6-5 combines with J gene TRBJ2-7; tentative D call: TRBD1 (5 bases). Germline CDR1 reads MNHEY; CDR2 reads SVGAGI. Trimming removed 5 bases from V and 2 bases from J, with 13 bases in between. This CDR3 spans 14 amino acids. In nucleotides, the CDR3 is TGTGCCAGCAGTAGCGACCAGGGTACCTACGAGCAGTACTTC. Amino acids: CASSSDQGTYEQYF.

The J gene is TRBJ2-3, the V gene TRBV6-5; D ambiguous. The CDR3 covers 15 residues. Trimming pared 9 bases from V and 0 bases from J, leaving 16 bases between. CDR1 is MNHEY, CDR2 SVGAGI, per germline. CDR3 in amino acids: CASGERLSSTDTQYF. The CDR3 coding sequence is TGTGCCAGTGGCGAGAGGCTTTCTAGCACAGATACGCAGTATTTT.

This clone was seen only a few times. J is TRBJ1-4 and V is TRBV2, with a possible D match to TRBD1 (5 bases). Germline loops: CDR1 SNHLY, CDR2 FYNNEI. This CDR3 is 14 amino acids long. V lost 0 bases to trimming and J lost 8 bases, with 10 bases between them. The CDR3 DNA is TGTGCCAGCAGTGAAGCGGCAGGGTGGGAAAAACTGTTTTTT. Residues: CASSEAAGWEKLFF.

The rearrangement joins TRBV12-3 or TRBV12-4 to TRBJ2-1; 7 bases are a match to TRBD2. This CDR3 contains 13 residues. V gave up 8 bases and J gave up 0 bases; unmatched junction bases: 1. The CDR3: CASGGSSYNEQFF. The DNA of the CDR3 is TGTGCCAGCGGCGGGAGCTCCTACAATGAGCAGTTCTTC.

The V and J genes are TRBV7-2 and TRBJ2-1; TRBD2 aligns across 14 bases. V lost 5 bases to trimming and J lost 3 bases; unmatched junction nucleotides: 3. This CDR3 has 16 amino acids. CDR1 and CDR2 (germline): SGHTA, FQGNSA. CDR3 nucleotides: TGTGCCAGCAGCCAGACTAGCGGGGGGGTCTACAATGAGCAGTTCTTC. It is translated as CASSQTSGGVYNEQFF. The whole variable domain, filled in from reference TRBV7-2 and TRBJ2-1, reads GAGVSQSPSNKVTEKGKDVELRCDPISGHTALYWYRQSLGQGLEFLIYFQGNSAPDKSGLPSDRFSAERTGGSVSTLTIQRTQQEDSAVYLCASSQTSGGVYNEQFFGPGTRLTVL.